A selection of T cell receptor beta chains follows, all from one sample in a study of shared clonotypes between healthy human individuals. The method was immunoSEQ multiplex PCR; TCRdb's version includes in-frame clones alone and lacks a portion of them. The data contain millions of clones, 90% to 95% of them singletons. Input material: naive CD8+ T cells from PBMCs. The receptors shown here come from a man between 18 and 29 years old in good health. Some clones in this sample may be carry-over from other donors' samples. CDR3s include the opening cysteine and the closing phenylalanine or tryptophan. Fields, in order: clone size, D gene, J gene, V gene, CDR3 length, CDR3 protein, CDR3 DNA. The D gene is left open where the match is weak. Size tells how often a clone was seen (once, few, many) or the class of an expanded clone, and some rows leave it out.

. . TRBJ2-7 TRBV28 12 CASTTPTLEQYF TGTGCCAGCACGACCCCGACGTTGGAGCAGTACTTC
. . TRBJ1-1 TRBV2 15 CASSDIGGPNTEAFF TGTGCCAGCAGTGATATTGGCGGACCGAACACTGAAGCTTTCTTT
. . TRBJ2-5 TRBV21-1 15 CASSKDPGAVETQYF TGTGCCAGCAGCAAAGATCCGGGGGCCGTAGAGACCCAGTACTTC
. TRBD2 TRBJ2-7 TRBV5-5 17 CASSLEELAGGWYEQYF TGTGCCAGCAGCTTGGAGGAACTAGCGGGAGGTTGGTACGAGCAGTACTTC
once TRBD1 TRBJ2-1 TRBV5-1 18 CASSLWGLQGVSYNEQFF TGCGCCAGCAGCTTGTGGGGCTTACAGGGGGTAAGCTACAATGAGCAGTTCTTC
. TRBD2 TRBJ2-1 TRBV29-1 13 CSLWLAGRNEQFF TGCAGCCTGTGGCTAGCGGGGCGAAATGAGCAGTTCTTC
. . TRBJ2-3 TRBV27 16 CASSSLAPTSTDTQYF TGTGCCAGCAGTTCCCTAGCGCCTACTAGCACAGATACGCAGTATTTT
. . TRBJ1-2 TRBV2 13 CASSEWGVGGYTF TGTGCCAGCAGTGAATGGGGAGTAGGTGGCTACACCTTC
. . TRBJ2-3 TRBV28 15 CASRSTGGGPDTQYF TGTGCCAGCAGGTCGACAGGAGGGGGCCCAGATACGCAGTATTTT
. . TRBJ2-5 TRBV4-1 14 CASSPPVGIGTQYF TGCGCCAGCAGCCCCCCGGTAGGCATCGGGACCCAGTACTTC
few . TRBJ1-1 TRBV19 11 CASSWDTEAFF TGTGCCAGTAGTTGGGACACTGAAGCTTTCTTT
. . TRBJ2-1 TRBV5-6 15 CASSLAVGVRGEQFF TGTGCCAGCAGCTTGGCGGTCGGGGTCCGAGGGGAGCAGTTCTTC
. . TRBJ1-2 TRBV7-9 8 CASSLEDF TGTGCCAGCAGCTTAGAGGACTTC
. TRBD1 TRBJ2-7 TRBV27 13 CASKTGGITEQYF TGTGCCAGCAAGACAGGGGGGATCACTGAGCAGTACTTC
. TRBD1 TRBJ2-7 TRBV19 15 CASSIGTGSADEQYF TGTGCCAGTAGTATAGGGACAGGTAGTGCGGACGAGCAGTACTTC
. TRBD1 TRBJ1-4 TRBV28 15 CASTLRGQGFEKLFF TGTGCCAGCACCCTTAGGGGACAGGGTTTTGAAAAACTGTTTTTT
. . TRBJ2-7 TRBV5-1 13 CASSGERAYEQYF TGCGCCAGCAGCGGGGAACGGGCCTACGAGCAGTACTTC
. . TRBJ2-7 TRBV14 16 CASSPLPGTRTYEQYF TGTGCCAGCAGCCCCTTACCCGGGACACGAACCTACGAGCAGTACTTC
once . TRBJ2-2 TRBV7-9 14 CASSELTNTGELFF TGTGCCAGCAGCGAACTAACGAACACCGGGGAGCTGTTTTTT
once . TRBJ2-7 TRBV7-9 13 CASSLRDRHEQYF TGTGCCAGCAGCCTCCGGGATCGACACGAGCAGTACTTC
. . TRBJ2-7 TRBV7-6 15 CASSSRTHPTYEQYF TGTGCCAGCAGCTCACGGACACATCCCACCTACGAGCAGTACTTC
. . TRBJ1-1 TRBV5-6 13 CASTLGTSPEAFF TGTGCCAGCACCTTGGGGACTAGCCCTGAAGCTTTCTTT
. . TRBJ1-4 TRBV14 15 CASSLSPAPGEKLFF TGTGCCAGCAGCCTTTCTCCGGCCCCGGGTGAAAAACTGTTTTTT
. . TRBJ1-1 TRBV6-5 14 CASSFPGRLDEAFF TGTGCCAGCAGTTTTCCGGGACGGCTCGATGAAGCTTTCTTT
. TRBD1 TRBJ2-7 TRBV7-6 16 CASSLDRDRGKNEQYF TGTGCCAGCAGCTTAGACCGGGACAGGGGTAAAAACGAGCAGTACTTC
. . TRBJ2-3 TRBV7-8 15 CASSLFPGTADTQYF TGTGCCAGCAGCTTATTTCCCGGGACCGCGGATACGCAGTATTTT
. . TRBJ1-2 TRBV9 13 CASADGGEPGYTF TGTGCCAGCGCGGATGGGGGGGAGCCTGGCTACACCTTC
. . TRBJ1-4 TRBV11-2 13 CASSLAKGEKLFF TGTGCCAGCAGCTTAGCCAAGGGTGAAAAACTGTTTTTT
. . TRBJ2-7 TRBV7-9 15 CASSLPVRDSYEQYF TGTGCCAGCAGCCTTCCTGTGCGGGACTCCTACGAGCAGTACTTC
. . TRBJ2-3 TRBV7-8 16 CASRPLAGLRTDTQYF TGTGCCAGCAGGCCCCTCGCGGGTTTGAGGACAGATACGCAGTATTTT
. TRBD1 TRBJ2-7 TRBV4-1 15 CASSHLGTGAYEQYF TGCGCCAGCAGCCACCTGGGGACAGGGGCCTACGAGCAGTACTTC
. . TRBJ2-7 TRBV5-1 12 CASSLDRTEQYF TGCGCCAGCAGCTTGGACCGGACCGAGCAGTACTTC
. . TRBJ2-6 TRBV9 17 CASSVGGRESGANVLTF TGTGCCAGCAGCGTCGGAGGACGTGAATCTGGGGCCAACGTCCTGACTTTC
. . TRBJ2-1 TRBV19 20 CASSIRMWVERAGSYNEQFF TGTGCCAGTAGTATAAGGATGTGGGTGGAACGGGCAGGCTCCTACAATGAGCAGTTCTTC
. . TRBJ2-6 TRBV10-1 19 CAISGREKSGASGANVLTF TGCGCCATCTCGGGTCGCGAGAAAAGTGGGGCTTCTGGGGCCAACGTCCTGACTTTC
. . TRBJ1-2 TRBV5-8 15 CASSLETRAIYGYTF TGTGCCAGCAGCCTTGAGACCAGGGCCATCTATGGCTACACCTTC
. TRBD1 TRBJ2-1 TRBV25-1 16 CASSEKQGRGYNEQFF TGTGCCAGCAGTGAAAAACAGGGGAGAGGCTACAATGAGCAGTTCTTC
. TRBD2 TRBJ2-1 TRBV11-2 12 CASSPRTSIQFF TGTGCCAGCAGCCCCAGGACTAGCATTCAGTTCTTC
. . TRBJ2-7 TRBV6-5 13 CASMGIGSYDQYF TGTGCCAGCATGGGGATCGGCTCCTACGACCAGTACTTC
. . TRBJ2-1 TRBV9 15 CASSGRGSSYNEQFF TGTGCCAGCAGCGGAAGGGGGAGCTCCTACAATGAGCAGTTCTTC
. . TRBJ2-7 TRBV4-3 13 CASSQASGYEQYF TGCGCCAGCAGCCAAGCTTCCGGGTACGAGCAGTACTTC
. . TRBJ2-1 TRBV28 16 CASSFLAGKAYNEQFF TGTGCCAGCAGTTTTTTGGCGGGCAAAGCGTACAATGAGCAGTTCTTC
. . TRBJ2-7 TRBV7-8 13 CASSARKDYPRYF TGTGCCAGCAGCGCCAGAAAGGACTACCCGAGGTACTTC
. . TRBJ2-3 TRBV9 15 CASSSEGSDADTQYF TGTGCCAGCAGCTCAGAGGGATCCGACGCAGATACGCAGTATTTT
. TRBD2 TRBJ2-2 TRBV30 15 CAWDASGWNTGELFF TGTGCCTGGGACGCTAGCGGTTGGAACACCGGGGAGCTGTTTTTT
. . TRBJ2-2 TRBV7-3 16 CASSSRTGTNTGELFF TGTGCCAGCAGCTCGAGGACTGGAACGAACACCGGGGAGCTGTTTTTT
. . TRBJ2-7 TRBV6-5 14 CASSYGSSVNEQYF TGTGCCAGCAGTTACGGGTCTTCGGTCAACGAGCAGTACTTC
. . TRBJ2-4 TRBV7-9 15 CASTQLSGGENIQYF TGTGCCAGCACGCAACTCTCAGGGGGGGAAAACATTCAGTACTTC
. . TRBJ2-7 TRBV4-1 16 CASSQGGTQNPYEQYF TGCGCCAGCAGCCAAGGAGGGACACAGAACCCCTACGAGCAGTACTTC
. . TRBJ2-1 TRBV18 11 CASSPPREQFF TGTGCCAGCTCACCACCCCGGGAGCAGTTCTTC
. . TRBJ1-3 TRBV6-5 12 CASRQSGNTIYF TGTGCCAGTCGGCAGTCTGGAAACACCATATATTTT
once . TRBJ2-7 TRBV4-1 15 CASSQAEVLSYEQYF TGCGCCAGCAGCCAAGCAGAGGTGTTATCCTACGAGCAGTACTTC
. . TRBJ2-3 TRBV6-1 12 CASSELPDTQYF TGTGCCAGCAGTGAGCTCCCCGATACGCAGTATTTT